This T cell receptor (beta chain) stems from a study of early T cells in non-severe SARS-CoV-2 infection. Study background: Sequencing of unsorted whole blood was done on bulk RNA, leaving chains unpaired.

TCRdb independently ran MiXCR on the 5' RACE reads; one entry per CDR3 protein. The sample has about 26,000 distinct CDR3 sequences, about 4% seen once. In its sample, this clonotype was seen a few times. With V trimmed by 4 bases and J by 0 bases, 5 bases remained unmatched. CDR3 size: 17 residues. CDR1 is SNHLY, CDR2 FYNNEI, per germline. Specimen: whole blood. The clonotype comes from an adult who was a healthcare worker with PCR-confirmed SARS-CoV-2 infection or an uninfected control (not recorded which). This chain uses TRBV2 with TRBJ2-3; 12 bases are shared with TRBD2. Here the CDR3 DNA reads TGTGCCAGCAGTGGGCGGCTAGCGGGAGGGAGCACAGATACGCAGTATTTT. Residues: CASSGRLAGGSTDTQYF. The whole variable domain, filled in from reference TRBV2 and TRBJ2-3, reads EPEVTQTPSHQVTQMGQEVILRCVPISNHLYFYWYRQILGQKVEFLVSFYNNEISEKSEIFDDQFSVERPDGSNFTLKIRSTKLEDSAMYFCASSGRLAGGSTDTQYFGPGTRLTVL.